The rows below give T cell receptor beta chains drawn from one sample of a study of beta chain features in type 1 diabetes. Some clones are missing from TCRdb's copy, which holds only in-frame ones; the method was immunoSEQ multiplex PCR. Seen here are 350,000 to 400,000 clones, about 15% observed once, and the top ten hold approximately 0.02%. Sequencing used naive CD4+ T cells from blood. These receptors were taken from a woman younger than 35 in good health. The CDR3 runs from the conserved cysteine through the conserved F or W. The D gene is left open where the match is weak. Rows may omit the clone size; those that give it use once, few, many or a size class.

CDR3 length	D gene	clone size	V gene	J gene	CDR3 protein	CDR3 DNA
15	-	once	TRBV25-1	TRBJ1-1	CASSESRHPWTEAFF	TGTGCCAGCAGTGAATCGCGTCACCCGTGGACTGAAGCTTTCTTT
12	-	few	TRBV30	TRBJ1-1	CAWKGGATEAFF	TGTGCCTGGAAGGGAGGCGCTACTGAAGCTTTCTTT
14	TRBD1	few	TRBV30	TRBJ1-1	CAWSIDRGYTEAFF	TGTGCCTGGAGTATCGACAGGGGGTACACTGAAGCTTTCTTT
13	-	-	TRBV29-1	TRBJ2-1	CSVEEVHYNEQFF	TGCAGCGTTGAGGAGGTCCATTACAATGAGCAGTTCTTC
17	-	few	TRBV15	TRBJ1-5	CATSRATGSGANQPQHF	TGTGCCACCAGCAGAGCCACAGGGAGTGGGGCAAATCAGCCCCAGCATTTT
12	TRBD2	few	TRBV7-2	TRBJ2-7	CASSLRGRELYF	TGTGCCAGCAGCTTACGAGGGAGGGAGCTATACTTC
16	TRBD1	once	TRBV18	TRBJ2-1	CASSATGTVSYNEQFF	TGTGCCAGCTCAGCTACCGGGACAGTCTCCTACAATGAGCAGTTCTTC
18	-	few	TRBV30	TRBJ2-1	CAWSRGRGWSSSYNEQFF	TGTGCCTGGAGTAGGGGCAGGGGATGGTCGAGCTCCTACAATGAGCAGTTCTTC
13	TRBD1	few	TRBV30	TRBJ2-7	CAWRNTGGYEQYF	TGTGCCTGGAGAAATACAGGGGGCTACGAGCAGTACTTC
17	-	-	TRBV30	TRBJ2-4	CAWSERTYISLGSIQYF	TGTGCCTGGAGTGAACGGACTTACATATCCTTGGGAAGCATTCAGTACTTC
19	TRBD1	-	TRBV4-1	TRBJ1-1	CASSQDGNRGKGMNTEAFF	TGCGCCAGCAGCCAAGATGGGAACAGGGGAAAAGGGATGAACACTGAAGCTTTCTTT
15	-	few	TRBV30	TRBJ1-2	CAWRYRVWGNYGYTF	TGTGCCTGGAGGTATCGCGTGTGGGGCAACTATGGCTACACCTTC
16	TRBD2	few	TRBV7-2	TRBJ2-5	CASSLTALAGQETQYF	TGTGCCAGCAGCTTAACCGCGCTAGCGGGACAAGAGACCCAGTACTTC
16	TRBD2	few	TRBV15	TRBJ2-3	CATKAWEAGGTDTQYF	TGTGCCACCAAGGCTTGGGAGGCGGGGGGCACAGATACGCAGTATTTT
13	-	-	TRBV29-1	TRBJ1-2	CSVDASVLGGYTF	TGCAGCGTTGACGCCTCCGTACTCGGGGGCTACACCTTC
14	TRBD2	-	TRBV29-1	TRBJ2-1	CSVHSSGRFNEQFF	TGCAGCGTTCATTCAAGCGGGAGGTTCAATGAGCAGTTCTTC
15	-	few	TRBV7-9	TRBJ2-7	CASSLTQVPPYEQYF	TGTGCCAGCAGCTTAACGCAGGTCCCACCCTACGAGCAGTACTTC
15	-	-	TRBV19	TRBJ2-5	CASSIMATVQETQYF	TGTGCCAGTAGTATAATGGCCACAGTCCAAGAGACCCAGTACTTC
16	-	few	TRBV7-7	TRBJ2-5	CASSLSVGTSQETQYF	TGTGCCAGCAGCTTATCCGTGGGTACTAGCCAAGAGACCCAGTACTTC
14	TRBD2	few	TRBV6-4	TRBJ2-1	CATRTRRESYEQFF	TGTGCCACCAGAACCAGGCGGGAGAGCTATGAGCAGTTCTTC
14	-	few	TRBV10-3	TRBJ2-7	CAINLSGGTYEQYF	TGTGCCATCAACCTTAGCGGAGGGACCTACGAGCAGTACTTC
15	-	few	TRBV7-2	TRBJ2-5	CASSLPGTPQETQYF	TGTGCCAGCAGCTTACCCGGGACTCCACAAGAGACCCAGTACTTC
15	-	-	TRBV7-6	TRBJ2-1	CASSLISTGVGEQFF	TGTGCCAGCAGCTTAATCTCAACGGGAGTTGGTGAGCAGTTCTTC
15	-	-	TRBV15	TRBJ2-5	CATSRDHSSQETQYF	TGTGCCACCAGCAGAGACCATAGCAGCCAAGAGACCCAGTACTTC
14	TRBD1	few	TRBV15	TRBJ2-7	CATSSGQGAYEQYF	TGTGCCACCAGCAGCGGACAGGGGGCCTACGAGCAGTACTTC
16	TRBD2	-	TRBV5-4	TRBJ2-3	CASSFGLAGVGDTQYF	TGTGCCAGCAGCTTCGGACTAGCGGGAGTTGGAGATACGCAGTATTTT
13	-	-	TRBV5-4	TRBJ2-1	CASSVTPPGEQFF	TGTGCCAGCAGCGTGACACCGCCGGGAGAGCAGTTCTTC
14	TRBD2	-	TRBV7-9	TRBJ2-1	CASSSGLAGGKQFF	TGTGCCAGCAGCTCGGGACTAGCGGGAGGGAAGCAGTTCTTC
13	-	few	TRBV7-6	TRBJ2-5	CASSLGHRETQYF	TGTGCCAGCAGCTTAGGACATAGAGAGACCCAGTACTTC
14	-	-	TRBV14	TRBJ2-7	CASSQDSLAYEQYF	TGTGCCAGCAGCCAGGACAGCTTAGCCTACGAGCAGTACTTC
14	TRBD2	-	TRBV19	TRBJ2-1	CASNRAGGPYEQFF	TGTGCCAGTAATAGAGCGGGAGGGCCTTATGAGCAGTTCTTC
14	TRBD1	-	TRBV4-3	TRBJ2-5	CASSQGTAQETQYF	TGCGCCAGCAGCCAGGGGACAGCTCAAGAGACCCAGTACTTC
16	TRBD1	-	TRBV27	TRBJ2-3	CASSFTDRVLTDTQYF	TGTGCCAGCAGTTTCACAGACAGGGTCCTCACAGATACGCAGTATTTT
14	-	few	TRBV4-1	TRBJ1-1	CASSQAQVNTEAFF	TGCGCCAGCAGCCAAGCACAGGTGAACACTGAAGCTTTCTTT
10	TRBD2	few	TRBV2	TRBJ2-1	CASSPGLEIF	TGTGCCAGCAGCCCGGGACTAGAGATCTTC
15	TRBD1	-	TRBV18	TRBJ2-7	CASSLQGATGYEQYF	TGTGCCAGCTCACTACAGGGGGCTACCGGCTACGAGCAGTACTTC
14	-	-	TRBV7-3	TRBJ2-1	CASSLMGVKHEQFF	TGTGCCAGCAGCTTAATGGGAGTTAAGCATGAGCAGTTCTTC
13	-	-	TRBV7-9	TRBJ1-3	CASSLQSGNTIYF	TGTGCCAGCAGCTTACAATCTGGAAACACCATATATTTT
14	TRBD1	-	TRBV29-1	TRBJ1-2	CSAYGTGGYYGYTF	TGCAGCGCCTATGGGACAGGGGGTTACTATGGCTACACCTTC
14	TRBD2	few	TRBV5-1	TRBJ2-1	CASSPAGPYNEQFF	TGCGCCAGCAGTCCAGCGGGGCCCTACAATGAGCAGTTCTTC
15	-	few	TRBV7-9	TRBJ1-2	CASSGRQLINYGYTF	TGTGCCAGCAGCGGGCGACAGTTAATTAACTATGGCTACACCTTC
17	-	-	TRBV7-2	TRBJ2-5	CASSLAWVAGSQETQYF	TGTGCCAGCAGCTTAGCGTGGGTTGCGGGGAGTCAAGAGACCCAGTACTTC
12	TRBD1	few	TRBV2	TRBJ2-5	CASKPARGPQYF	TGTGCCAGCAAGCCAGCCAGGGGGCCCCAGTACTTC
15	TRBD2	-	TRBV28	TRBJ2-1	CASSLGGGFYNEQFF	TGTGCCAGCAGCCTCGGGGGGGGGTTCTACAATGAGCAGTTCTTC
17	-	few	TRBV18	TRBJ2-5	CASSPVWSQINQETQYF	TGTGCCAGCTCACCTGTTTGGTCACAGATAAACCAAGAGACCCAGTACTTC
16	TRBD2	few	TRBV4-3	TRBJ2-3	CASSHRLAGGSDTQYF	TGCGCCAGCAGCCATCGACTAGCGGGAGGGTCAGATACGCAGTATTTT
11	-	few	TRBV18	TRBJ2-3	CASSPQDTQYF	TGTGCCAGCTCACCTCAGGATACGCAGTATTTT
11	-	-	TRBV28	TRBJ1-2	CASTGFYGYTF	TGTGCCAGTACAGGGTTCTATGGCTACACCTTC
15	-	-	TRBV25-1	TRBJ2-5	CASSESSGLLETQYF	TGTGCCAGCAGTGAATCGTCAGGGTTACTGGAGACCCAGTACTTC
15	TRBD1	-	TRBV28	TRBJ1-4	CASRIPQGAGEKLFF	TGTGCCAGCAGGATACCACAGGGGGCTGGGGAAAAACTGTTTTTT
14	-	few	TRBV6-5	TRBJ2-3	CASRRGHSTDTQYF	TGTGCCAGCCGAAGAGGGCATAGCACAGATACGCAGTATTTT
16	-	-	TRBV6-5	TRBJ2-1	CASSYWRRASYNEQFF	TGTGCCAGCAGTTATTGGAGGAGGGCCTCCTACAATGAGCAGTTCTTC
14	TRBD1	few	TRBV30	TRBJ2-7	CAWSNPGQGYEQYF	TGTGCCTGGAGTAACCCGGGACAGGGGTACGAGCAGTACTTC
14	TRBD2	few	TRBV19	TRBJ2-1	CASRTSGRNNEQFF	TGTGCCTCTCGGACTAGCGGGAGGAACAATGAGCAGTTCTTC
16	TRBD2	-	TRBV7-2	TRBJ2-7	CASSLGSTSGSYEQYF	TGTGCCAGCAGCTTGGGTTCGACTAGCGGGAGCTACGAGCAGTACTTC
16	TRBD1	few	TRBV23-1	TRBJ2-1	CASSQYFRDRVDEQFF	TGCGCCAGCAGTCAGTACTTCCGGGACAGGGTCGATGAGCAGTTCTTC
15	TRBD2	-	TRBV2	TRBJ2-1	CASSEGLAGGNEQFF	TGTGCCAGCAGTGAGGGTCTAGCGGGAGGAAATGAGCAGTTCTTC
14	TRBD1	-	TRBV5-6	TRBJ2-3	CASSSGQGTDTQYF	TGTGCCAGCAGCTCTGGACAGGGGACAGATACGCAGTATTTT
15	-	few	TRBV6-5	TRBJ1-5	CASSYSRGSNQPQHF	TGTGCCAGCAGTTACTCGAGAGGTAGCAATCAGCCCCAGCATTTT